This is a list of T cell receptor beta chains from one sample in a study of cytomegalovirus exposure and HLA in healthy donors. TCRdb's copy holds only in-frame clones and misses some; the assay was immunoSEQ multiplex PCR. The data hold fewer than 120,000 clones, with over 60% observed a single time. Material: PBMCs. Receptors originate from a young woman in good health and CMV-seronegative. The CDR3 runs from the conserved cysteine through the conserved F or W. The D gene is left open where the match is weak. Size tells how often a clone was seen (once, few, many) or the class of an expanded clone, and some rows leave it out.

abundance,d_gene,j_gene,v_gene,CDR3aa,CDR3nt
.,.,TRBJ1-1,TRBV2,CATKARIRAAEAFF,TGTGCCACCAAGGCCAGGATTCGAGCCGCTGAAGCTTTCTTT
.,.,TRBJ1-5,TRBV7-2,CASSPFNQPQHF,TGTGCCAGCAGCCCATTCAATCAGCCCCAGCATTTT
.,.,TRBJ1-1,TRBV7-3,CASSITGNTEAFF,TGTGCCAGCAGTATCACAGGGAACACTGAAGCTTTCTTT
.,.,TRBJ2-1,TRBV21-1,CASSKGCERGNEQFF,TGTGCCAGCAGCAAAGGTTGTGAAAGGGGCAATGAGCAGTTCTTC
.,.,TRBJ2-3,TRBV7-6,CASSLGWTSTDTQYF,TGTGCCAGCAGCTTAGGGTGGACTAGCACAGATACGCAGTATTTT
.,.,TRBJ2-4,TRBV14,CASSQDRGFAKNIQYF,TGTGCCAGCAGCCAAGATCGGGGTTTCGCCAAAAACATTCAGTACTTC
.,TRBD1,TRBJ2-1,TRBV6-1,CASDGTGNYNEQFF,TGTGCCAGTGATGGGACAGGGAACTACAATGAGCAGTTCTTC
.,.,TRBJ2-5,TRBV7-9,CASSPGTPSETQYF,TGTGCCAGCAGCCCGGGGACACCTTCTGAGACCCAGTACTTC
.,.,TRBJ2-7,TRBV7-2,CASSFGDYEQYF,TGTGCCAGCAGCTTCGGGGACTACGAGCAGTACTTC
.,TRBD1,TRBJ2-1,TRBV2,CASSAFARQGSTSYNEQFF,TGTGCCAGCAGTGCCTTCGCCAGACAGGGTAGTACCTCCTACAATGAGCAGTTCTTC
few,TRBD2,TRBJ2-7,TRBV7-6,CASSLLADYEQYF,TGTGCCAGCAGCCTTCTAGCGGACTACGAGCAGTACTTC